These T cell receptor beta chains were read from a single sample in a study of early T cells in non-severe SARS-CoV-2 infection. One entry per CDR3 protein, called by TCRdb with MiXCR from the 5' RACE reads. The repertoire has roughly 30,000 distinct CDR3 sequences, around 5.7% of them found once; the top ten carry 5.5% to 7.5%. Sequencing was carried out using whole blood. The receptors were gathered from an adult who was a healthcare worker with PCR-confirmed SARS-CoV-2 infection or an uninfected control (not recorded which). CDR3s include the opening cysteine and the closing phenylalanine or tryptophan. The order of the fields is J gene, D gene, clone size, V gene, CDR3 protein, CDR3 DNA. The D gene is left open where the match is weak. The size of a clone is reported for some rows only, either as once, few or many, or as a class for expanded clones.

J gene: TRBJ1-1; D gene: NA; clone size: many; V gene: TRBV7-2; CDR3 protein: CASSIRGVNTEAFF; CDR3 DNA: TGTGCCAGCAGCATCAGGGGCGTGAACACTGAAGCTTTCTTT
J gene: TRBJ1-5; D gene: TRBD1; clone size: many; V gene: TRBV28; CDR3 protein: CASNTQGPEGAQHF; CDR3 DNA: TGTGCCAGCAATACACAGGGGCCGGAGGGAGCCCAGCATTTT
J gene: TRBJ2-7; D gene: TRBD2; clone size: many; V gene: TRBV18; CDR3 protein: CASSPSGTVLVEQYF; CDR3 DNA: TGTGCCAGCTCACCGAGCGGGACGGTTCTAGTCGAGCAGTACTTC
J gene: TRBJ2-7; D gene: NA; clone size: NA; V gene: TRBV27; CDR3 protein: CASSLSSQAYEQYF; CDR3 DNA: TGTGCCAGCAGTTTATCCTCCCAGGCCTACGAGCAGTACTTC
J gene: TRBJ2-1; D gene: TRBD2; clone size: NA; V gene: TRBV6-5; CDR3 protein: CASRTLAGAPIGQFF; CDR3 DNA: TGTGCCAGCAGGACTCTAGCGGGGGCCCCTATTGGGCAGTTCTTC
J gene: TRBJ2-3; D gene: TRBD2; clone size: many; V gene: TRBV7-2; CDR3 protein: CASSLSREGDTQYF; CDR3 DNA: TGTGCCAGCAGCTTAAGTAGGGAGGGAGATACGCAGTATTTT
J gene: TRBJ2-1; D gene: NA; clone size: many; V gene: TRBV20-1; CDR3 protein: CSASDWESSYNEQFF; CDR3 DNA: TGCAGTGCTAGTGATTGGGAGAGCTCCTACAATGAGCAGTTCTTC
J gene: TRBJ2-6; D gene: NA; clone size: NA; V gene: TRBV14; CDR3 protein: CASSQDEGEGPGANVLTF; CDR3 DNA: TGTGCCAGCAGCCAAGATGAAGGAGAGGGGCCGGGGGCCAACGTCCTGACTTTC
J gene: TRBJ1-1; D gene: NA; clone size: many; V gene: TRBV7-9; CDR3 protein: CASSLRPASAFF; CDR3 DNA: TGTGCCAGCAGCTTAAGACCGGCTTCAGCTTTCTTT
J gene: TRBJ2-7; D gene: NA; clone size: NA; V gene: TRBV28; CDR3 protein: CASSSPRTGRDEQYF; CDR3 DNA: TGTGCCAGCAGTTCACCCAGGACGGGCCGCGACGAGCAGTACTTC
J gene: TRBJ1-2; D gene: NA; clone size: NA; V gene: TRBV4-2; CDR3 protein: CASSQEGGPPPYGYTF; CDR3 DNA: TGTGCCAGCAGCCAAGAGGGCGGGCCCCCCCCCTATGGCTACACCTTC
J gene: TRBJ2-7; D gene: NA; clone size: many; V gene: TRBV2; CDR3 protein: CASSVGTTYEQYF; CDR3 DNA: TGTGCCAGCAGTGTAGGGACCACCTACGAGCAGTACTTC
J gene: TRBJ1-2; D gene: NA; clone size: many; V gene: TRBV4-3; CDR3 protein: CASSPYLSGPYGYTF; CDR3 DNA: TGCGCCAGCAGCCCCTATTTGAGTGGGCCCTATGGCTACACCTTC
J gene: TRBJ2-1; D gene: NA; clone size: many; V gene: TRBV30; CDR3 protein: CAWSGRGWRNEQFF; CDR3 DNA: TGTGCCTGGTCGGGTCGGGGGTGGAGGAATGAGCAGTTCTTC
J gene: TRBJ2-3; D gene: NA; clone size: many; V gene: TRBV20-1; CDR3 protein: CSAHTGVTQYF; CDR3 DNA: TGCAGTGCTCATACGGGGGTTACGCAGTATTTT